This T cell receptor (beta chain) is drawn from a study of T cells in Graves' hyperthyroidism and ophthalmopathy (dated by TCRdb to the late 2010s). Broadly, across the study: A discovery cohort of 95 to 100 patients, about 43 with Graves' ophthalmopathy and 55 to 60 with stable Graves' hyperthyroidism, was used to find distinguishing TCR V-J signatures. Whether ophthalmopathy could be predicted prospectively was tested in an independent validation cohort made up of roughly 20 hyperthyroidism patients plus 17 patients who later progressed to ophthalmopathy. The 90 or so discovery patients were randomly split 7:3 into training and test sets. The study also compared thyroid tissue and blood T-cell repertoires from about 6 Graves' hyperthyroidism patients. After blood sampling, hyperthyroidism patients were treated with methimazole at a starting dose of 30 mg daily, and ophthalmopathy patients were treated with high-dose intravenous methylprednisolone. The paper reports TCR Vbeta CDR3 sequencing of 130 to 150 peripheral blood samples: around 45 ophthalmopathy, fewer than 85 hyperthyroidism and approximately 17 progressor patients.

Patients with uncontrolled infections, other autoimmune diseases, pregnancy or lactation were excluded. Diagnoses were established on the basis of clinical symptoms, serum thyroxine and TRAb, thyroid ultrasound, and orbital computed tomography. Total RNA was extracted using Trizol reagent, and RNA quality was assessed on an Agilent 2100 Bioanalyzer. The TCR beta CDR3 regions were amplified from RNA transcripts. For the first round of RT-PCR on the TCR CDR3, the HTBI primer set was used together with the Qiagen OneStep RT-PCR kit. Libraries were constructed in a second round of multiplex PCR, after which size selection and purification were carried out. Libraries were sequenced paired-end with 100 bp reads on an Illumina HiSeq2000. Processing in the source paper ran as follows. SOAPnuke was used to process the raw data, with reads discarded if the reads contained adapters or uncalled bases, had a mean Phred below 15, or lacked an exact constant-primer or identifier match. COPE v1.2.5 was used to merge high-quality paired reads, and clonotypes were defined as unique nucleotide sequences. Clonotypes were aligned to IMGT TRBV, TRBD and TRBJ reference segments using MiTCR v1.1. The analysis included only V-J combinations with a frequency above 0.0001, which together covered more than 98% of the repertoires. The TCS score was defined as F50 (clonal expansion) divided by E x V (chaos), with BLOSUM62-based TCRdist calculated between CDR3 peptides within each V-J. Welch's t-statistics and random forest reduced several hundred V-J features to fewer than 15, which were used in a naive Bayes classifier (R e1071). Thyroid-blood repertoire similarity was quantified with the Morisita-Horn index. TCRdb reprocessing: public reads trimmed at Q25 with fastp, clones called with MiXCR, in-frame beta chains kept. For every CDR3 protein sequence, its rows merge into one entry that carries the most common genes and DNA. These V and J calls rely on TCRdb rather than the paper's analysis. Within this sample are hundreds of thousands of distinct CDR3 sequences, with over 40% of them counted one time only. The ten biggest clones cover less than 9% of the sample.

A note on this clonotype: Its specific antigen is unknown. No base quality values were provided; no much bigger clone lies one nucleotide off.

General conclusions and limits of the study: In cross-validation, a model built on a 13 V-J signature told ophthalmopathy apart from stable hyperthyroidism with about 90% sensitivity and around 81% specificity, and in testing the same model reached 80%/75%. During validation, the model predicted progression to ophthalmopathy a median of roughly six months ahead of onset, with around 65% sensitivity and 72.22% specificity. Most expanded thyroid clonotypes (frequency above 0.001) were also found in blood, which suggests that blood repertoires may mirror thyroid immune responses. No statistical method was used to fix the sample size in advance, and group allocation was not hidden from the investigators.

Trimming accounts for 4 bases at V and 2 bases at J, while the number of junction bases matched to no gene is 3. The germline V gene supplies CDR1 KGHSY and CDR2 FQNENV. There are 15 amino acids in the CDR3, from cysteine to phenylalanine inclusive. CDR3 DNA only is kept here, 45 bases in frame from base 1. The source of this sequence is an adult man with Graves' disease, either hyperthyroidism or ophthalmopathy (not recorded which). The rearranged segments are TRBV16 and TRBJ2-7, with TRBD2 identical over 12 junction bases. Source material: peripheral blood or thyroid tissue (not recorded which). The CDR3 reads CASSLTSGSPYEQYF. In nucleotide form, the sequence is TGTGCCAGCAGCCTGACTAGCGGGAGTCCCTACGAGCAGTACTTC.